What follows are 32 T cell receptor beta chains derived from one specimen sequenced in a study of human T cells and chemical hapten exposure. Time point noted: patch test 2, 6 weeks after DPC sensitization. The treatment is: therapeutic diphenylcyclopropenone sensitization with weekly scalp DPC. One entry per CDR3 protein, called by TCRdb with MiXCR from the RACE reads. Of approximately 84,000 distinct CDR3 sequences listed, roughly 10% are singletons. The input for sequencing was whole blood, taken in connection with sensitization to the hapten diphenylcyclopropenone (DPC). These receptors all stem from a young woman with alopecia areata. Some clones in this sample may be carry-over from other donors' samples.

This clonotype was picked up many times. The gene calls are TRBV10-3 and TRBJ2-3; D gene uncertain. Trimming shortened V by 7 bases and J by 1 base, and 9 bases separated the two germline ends. CDR3 length equals 13 residues. Germline V lookup: CDR1 ENHRY, CDR2 SYGVKD. CDR3 loop: CAITSARTDTQYF. CDR3 coding DNA: TGTGCCATCACCTCTGCTCGCACAGATACGCAGTATTTT.

This clonotype was recorded a few times. The J gene is TRBJ2-1, the V gene TRBV9; TRBD1 matches at 8 bases. Germline values: CDR1 SGDLS, CDR2 YYNGEE. The ends lost 2 bases at V and 3 bases at J; junction bases unmatched: 4. CDR3 length: 15 amino acids. The CDR3 sequence: CASSVDGTGYNEQFF. The CDR3 bases are TGTGCCAGCAGCGTTGATGGGACAGGCTACAATGAGCAGTTCTTC. The full variable domain, rest sourced from reference TRBV9 and TRBJ2-1, is DSGVTQTPKHLITATGQRVTLRCSPRSGDLSVYWYQQSLDQGLQFLIQYYNGEERAKGNILERFSAQQFPDLHSELNLSSLELGDSALYFCASSVDGTGYNEQFFGPGTRLTVL.

This clonotype was seen at least ten times. The chain recombines TRBV4-1 with TRBJ2-1; 8 positions match TRBD2. Losses at the gene ends were 4 bases for V and 2 bases for J; bases not matched to a gene: 10. Germline values: CDR1 MGHRA, CDR2 YSYEKL. The CDR3 has 17 residues. The CDR3 DNA is TGCGCCAGCAGCCGGGTGTCGGGACTAGGGACCTACAATGAGCAGTTCTTC. It codes for CASSRVSGLGTYNEQFF.

This clonotype was observed at least ten times. The V call is TRBV12-3 or TRBV12-4, the J call TRBJ1-6; TRBD1 is a possible D gene (5 bases). The ends were cut back, 6 bases at V and 9 bases at J, with 9 bases in the middle. The length of the CDR3 is 12 residues. The CDR3 region has the DNA TGTGCCAGCAGAGAAGGGGCTTCACCCCTCCACTTT. Residues: CASREGASPLHF.

This clonotype was detected many times. The chain joins TRBV6-6 to TRBJ2-6; the D is unclear. The V end was cut by 6 bases, the J end by 2 bases, with 2 bases between. The CDR3 is made up of 12 amino acids. CDR1 is MNHNY and CDR2 is SVGAGI in the germline V gene (reference sequence). DNA for the CDR3: TGTGCCAGCAGCCCTGGGGCCAACGTCCTGACTTTC. This codes for CASSPGANVLTF.

The CDR3 is CASSLALAGVLAGELFF. DNA for the CDR3: TGCGCCAGCAGCTTGGCTCTAGCGGGAGTTCTGGCCGGGGAGCTGTTTTTT. The chain couples TRBV5-1 to TRBJ2-2, with 10 bases matching TRBD2. Per germline, CDR1 SGHRS and CDR2 YFSETQ. V lost 0 bases and J lost 6; bases outside the gene matches: 8. The CDR3 contains 17 residues.

The chain joins TRBV28 to TRBJ1-2, with TRBD1 matching over 7 bases. This CDR3 is 12 amino acids long. V lost 8 bases, J lost 4 bases, and 4 bases stayed unmatched. Germline lookup yields CDR1 MDHEN and CDR2 SYDVKM. The CDR3 coding sequence is TGTGCCAGCTCCGGGACAGCCTATGGCTACACCTTC. It specifies CASSGTAYGYTF.

In this sample, this clonotype turned up many times. The rearrangement joins TRBV5-1 to TRBJ2-6; 7 bases are a match to TRBD1. The CDR3 totals 17 residues. Looked up from germline, CDR1 is SGHRS and CDR2 is YFSETQ. After removal of 0 bases from V and 0 bases from J, the junction contained 3 bases not matched to a gene. CDR3 nucleotides: TGCGCCAGCAGCTTGGGACAGGGCCACTCTGGGGCCAACGTCCTGACTTTC. The encoded protein is CASSLGQGHSGANVLTF.

This clonotype has a count of ten or more. The V and J genes are TRBV7-8 and TRBJ1-4; TRBD1 might be the D (6 bases). Germline values: CDR1 SGHVS, CDR2 FQNEAQ. V was clipped by 5 bases and J by 7 bases, with 11 bases between them. This CDR3 spans 13 amino acids. CDR3 region: CASSMGAAEKLFF. The CDR3 nucleotides are TGTGCCAGCAGCATGGGGGCTGCTGAAAAACTGTTTTTT. Looking up the rest from reference TRBV7-8 and TRBJ1-4 gives the full variable domain: GAGVSQSPRYKVAKRGQDVALRCDPISGHVSLFWYQQALGQGPEFLTYFQNEAQLDKSGLPSDRFFAERPEGSVSTLKIQRTQQEDSAVYLCASSMGAAEKLFFGSGTQLSVL.

The table lists this clonotype with many counts. The gene calls are TRBV12-3 or TRBV12-4 and TRBJ2-7; 7 positions match TRBD1. J lost 0 bases, V lost 6 bases, and 14 bases had no gene match. This CDR3 region has 17 residues. This CDR3 is CASSPARQGQNSYEQYF. As DNA, the CDR3 is TGTGCCAGCAGCCCAGCTAGACAGGGCCAGAACTCCTACGAGCAGTACTTC.

In its sample, this clonotype was seen a few times. This chain connects TRBV28 to TRBJ1-2; 9 positions match TRBD1. The ends lost 5 bases at V and 7 bases at J; junction bases unmatched: 8. Looked up from germline, CDR1 is MDHEN and CDR2 is SYDVKM. This CDR3 has 14 residues. The CDR3 is CASSSGTGRGGYTF. The CDR3 nucleotides are TGTGCCAGCAGTAGTGGGACAGGGAGGGGTGGCTACACCTTC.

This clonotype was counted only a few times. The rearrangement links TRBV12-3 or TRBV12-4 to TRBJ1-1; D gene uncertain. Trimming shortened V by 0 bases and J by 2 bases, and 13 bases separated the two germline ends. CDR3 length: 16 residues. The CDR3 region has the DNA TGTGCCAGCAGTTTAGCCCTCCCACGTCAAAACACTGAAGCTTTCTTT. This gives the protein CASSLALPRQNTEAFF.

The table lists this clonotype with many counts. The chain combines TRBV18 with TRBJ1-3; D is possibly TRBD1 (5 bases). The V gene lost 5 bases and the J gene lost 4 bases, with 15 bases spanning the gap. From germline, CDR1 is KGHSH and CDR2 LQKENI. The CDR3 is 15 amino acids. In DNA form, the CDR3 reads TGTGCCAGCTCAACGCGTGGGGGAGCCGGAAACACCATATATTTT. Amino acids: CASSTRGGAGNTIYF.

Ten or more counts support this clonotype. The chain links TRBV7-2 to TRBJ2-3; D remains ambiguous. Trimming removed 1 base at V and 3 bases at J, with 8 bases between. This CDR3 has 14 residues. CDR1 and CDR2 from the germline V gene are SGHTA and FQGNSA. The CDR3 nucleotides read TGTGCCAGCAGCTTAGTTTCGAGAACAGATACGCAGTATTTT. Translating it yields CASSLVSRTDTQYF.

The chain recombines TRBV4-2 with TRBJ2-7; 8 nucleotides line up with TRBD2. V was clipped by 0 bases and J by 3 bases; unmatched bases: 4. CDR1 is LGHNA, CDR2 YNFKEQ, per germline. The CDR3 spans 15 residues. CDR3 loop: CASSQDLAGLYEQYF. The CDR3 region has the DNA TGTGCCAGCAGCCAAGATCTAGCGGGCCTCTACGAGCAGTACTTC.

The table lists this clonotype with many counts. The CDR3 spells CSAQSDTAYEQYF. The DNA of the CDR3 is TGCAGTGCCCAATCGGACACCGCCTACGAGCAGTACTTC. The V call is TRBV20-1, the J call TRBJ2-7; D may be TRBD1 (5 bases). CDR1 and CDR2 from the germline V gene are DFQATT and SNEGSKA (reference sequence). There are 13 residues in the CDR3. Trimming took 6 bases from V and 2 from J, leaving 14 bases between them.

This clonotype was found many times. CDR3 nucleotide sequence: TGTGCCAGCAGTTACAGTGTAGGGCCCCAGCATTTT. Protein sequence: CASSYSVGPQHF. The J gene is TRBJ1-5, the V gene TRBV6-2 or TRBV6-3; no clear D gene. The CDR3 contains 12 residues. Germline assignment: CDR1 MNHEY and CDR2 SVGEGT. Trimming left V 2 bases short and J 9 bases short, with 8 bases between.

This rearrangement joins TRBV7-2 to TRBJ2-3; the D gene is possibly TRBD2 (5 bases). This CDR3 has 14 residues. Germline CDR1 and CDR2: SGHTA and FQGNSA. The ends were cut back, 3 bases at V and 0 bases at J, with 7 bases in the middle. In nucleotides, the CDR3 is TGTGCCAGCAGCTTTCGGGATAGCACAGATACGCAGTATTTT. This codes for CASSFRDSTDTQYF.

This clonotype turned up a few times. The chain couples TRBV29-1 to TRBJ2-3; 9 bases are a match to TRBD2. Trimming cost V 8 bases and J 1 base; bases outside gene matches: 7. CDR3 length: 14 residues. Germline CDR1 and CDR2: SQVTM and ANQGSEA. The CDR3 DNA is TGCAGCTCAGGCGGCGGGAGGGGCACAGATACGCAGTATTTT. It yields the protein CSSGGGRGTDTQYF.

The chain combines TRBV5-1 with TRBJ2-1; D perhaps matches TRBD2 (5 bases). There are 13 residues in the CDR3. Trimming took 1 base from V and 7 from J, leaving 9 bases between them. CDR1 SGHRS and CDR2 YFSETQ come from the germline V gene. The CDR3 region has the DNA TGCGCCAGCAGCTTGTTAGGCGGGAATGAGCAGTTCTTC. Its translation is CASSLLGGNEQFF.

This sequence joins TRBV29-1 and TRBJ2-7, with a possible D match to TRBD2 (6 bases). The CDR3 extends over 12 amino acids. V was cut by 6 bases and J by 1 base, with 10 bases left in between. Germline V CDR1 and CDR2: SQVTM, ANQGSEA. The CDR3 loop is CSVTGVSYEQYF. The CDR3 nucleotides read TGCAGCGTGACGGGGGTTTCCTACGAGCAGTACTTC.

This clonotype was seen repeatedly, ten times or more. The chain couples TRBV6-6 to TRBJ2-4; no clear D. With 4 bases removed from V and 2 bases from J, the gap between germline ends came to 9 bases. Germline V gene sequence: CDR1 MNHNY, CDR2 SVGAGI (reference sequence). This CDR3 spans 14 amino acids. Written as DNA, the CDR3 is TGTGCCAGCAGTTCGACACCCCCCAAAAACATTCAGTACTTC. Amino acids: CASSSTPPKNIQYF.

The sample holds many counts of this clonotype. The chain carries TRBV4-3 and TRBJ2-5, with a possible D match to TRBD2 (6 bases). This CDR3 contains 16 residues. The ends were cut back, 0 bases at V and 5 bases at J, with 16 bases in the middle. Germline lookup yields CDR1 LGHNA and CDR2 YSLEER. This chain's CDR3 is CASSQDPIGAGETQYF. The DNA for the CDR3 is TGCGCCAGCAGCCAAGATCCAATAGGGGCGGGGGAGACCCAGTACTTC.

This clonotype has ten or more counts. The rearrangement joins TRBV6-6 to TRBJ2-5, with 10 bases fitting TRBD2. Germline CDR1 is MNHNY and CDR2 is SVGAGI (reference sequence). V gave up 6 bases and J gave up 3 bases; unmatched junction bases: 7. The CDR3 spans 15 residues. The CDR3 nucleotides read TGTGCCAGCAGGGCAGCGGGAGGGCCGGAAGAGACCCAGTACTTC. It translates to CASRAAGGPEETQYF.

This rearrangement joins TRBV19 to TRBJ2-7; D may be TRBD2 (6 bases). The CDR3 length is 15 residues. The V gene's germline CDR1 is LNHDA and CDR2 SQIVND (reference sequence). V gave up 3 bases and J gave up 1 base, with 13 bases separating them. The CDR3 reads CASSMVLARSYEQYF. CDR3 coding DNA: TGTGCCAGTAGTATGGTTCTAGCGAGATCCTACGAGCAGTACTTC.

This clonotype appeared many times. The V and J genes are TRBV24-1 and TRBJ1-5; possibly TRBD1 for D (5 bases). Per the germline V gene, CDR1 is KGHDR and CDR2 is SFDVKD. This CDR3 is built from 14 residues. The germline V and J ends were trimmed by 9 bases and 1 base, with 12 bases remaining between them. The CDR3 DNA reads as TGTGCCACCGCAGGGTTAGACAGCAATCAGCCCCAGCATTTT. Amino acids: CATAGLDSNQPQHF.

The chain uses TRBV20-1 and TRBJ1-1; 7 bases are a match to TRBD1. Trimming removed 6 bases from V and 2 bases from J; junction bases left unmatched: 6. In germline, CDR1 is DFQATT, CDR2 SNEGSKA (reference sequence). The CDR3 covers 13 residues. The CDR3 protein is CSAQDRANTEAFF. CDR3 nucleotides: TGCAGTGCACAAGACAGGGCAAACACTGAAGCTTTCTTT.

This clonotype appeared a few times. This chain joins TRBV6-6 and TRBJ2-5; TRBD2 agrees at 7 bases. Trimming at V came to 3 bases and at J to 4 bases, leaving 11 bases not matched to a gene. The CDR3 is 16 amino acids. CDR1 and CDR2 (germline): MNHNY, SVGAGI (reference sequence). The CDR3 region is CASSYPQGGAAETQYF. The DNA of the CDR3 is TGTGCCAGCAGTTATCCCCAGGGAGGGGCGGCAGAGACCCAGTACTTC.

This clonotype was recorded at least ten times. V and J are TRBV6-2 or TRBV6-3 and TRBJ2-7, with 8 bases aligning to TRBD1. The CDR3 covers 14 residues. V lost 6 bases, J lost 3 bases, and 7 bases stayed unmatched. CDR1 and CDR2 (germline): MNHEY, SVGEGT. The CDR3 DNA sequence: TGTGCCAGCAGCTTACAGGGGGACCTCTACGAGCAGTACTTC. Amino acid sequence: CASSLQGDLYEQYF.

With respect to this clonotype: A single base separates this from a much larger clone, so it may be a read error. This chain connects TRBV3-1 to TRBJ1-1; D is unclear. This CDR3 is built from 13 residues. CDR1 and CDR2 (germline): LGHDT, YNNKEL (reference sequence). In nucleotides, the CDR3 is TGTGGCAGCAGCCCACACCTGAACACTGAAGCTTTCTTT. Translated, it gives CGSSPHLNTEAFF.

The chain recombines TRBV29-1 with TRBJ2-5; TRBD1 matches 10 bases. This CDR3 has 14 amino acids. Per the germline V gene, CDR1 is SQVTM and CDR2 is ANQGSEA. V shed 6 bases and J 3 bases; nucleotides not matched to a gene: 7. For the CDR3, the DNA is TGCAGCGTCATGGGGACAGGGGCGAAAGAGACCCAGTACTTC. This sequence encodes CSVMGTGAKETQYF.

The chain links TRBV29-1 to TRBJ1-4; 7 bases agree with TRBD1. Per germline, CDR1 SQVTM and CDR2 ANQGSEA. With 5 bases clipped from V and 14 bases from J, the junction kept 11 bases outside the gene matches. There are 12 residues in the CDR3. In nucleotides, the CDR3 is TGCAGCGTTCAGGGACAGACTGGTCCGCTGTTTTTT. Translation: CSVQGQTGPLFF.